The 26 T cell receptor beta chains listed next were all sequenced from one sample in a study of blood T cell repertoires in COVID-19 (dated by TCRdb to the early 2020s). The library was prepared using the immunoSEQ multiplex PCR assay. This is the immuneACCESS table as TCRdb keeps it, with only in-frame sequences that have V and J called. A part of the clones is gone; compared with another copy, unresolved V genes explain less than half, and the rest is unexplained. For this sample the table gives some 180,000 clones, of which approximately 85% were detected only once. The leading ten clones occupy approximately 8% of the sample. Material for sequencing was peripheral blood. Source of these receptors: a woman aged 60 to 75 with acute or convalescent COVID-19.

V is TRBV6-6 and J is TRBJ1-5, with 7 bases matching TRBD1. V shed 6 bases and J 3 bases; nucleotides not matched to a gene: 5. Germline loops: CDR1 MNHNY, CDR2 SVGAGI (reference sequence). The CDR3 has 14 amino acids. The CDR3 region is CASRPGQNNQPQHF. The CDR3 region has the DNA TGTGCCAGCAGGCCGGGACAGAACAATCAGCCCCAGCATTTT.

The rearrangement links TRBV11-1 to TRBJ2-7; TRBD2 might be the D (6 bases). CDR1 is SGHAT, CDR2 FQDESV, per germline (reference sequence). This CDR3 has 13 residues. V lost 1 base and J lost 7, with 11 bases in between. Here the CDR3 reads CASSLGFAGEQYV. In DNA form, the CDR3 reads TGTGCCAGCAGCTTAGGTTTCGCGGGGGAGCAGTACGTC.

The rearrangement uses TRBV2 and TRBJ1-5, with TRBD1 identical over 7 bases. CDR1 and CDR2 from the germline V gene are SNHLY and FYNNEI. Trimming cost V 6 bases and J 4 bases; bases outside gene matches: 9. The CDR3 is 15 amino acids. The CDR3 is CASRGTGTVNQPQHF. CDR3 DNA: TGTGCCAGCAGGGGAACCGGGACAGTAAATCAGCCCCAGCATTTT.

This clone came up once. V is TRBV2 and J is TRBJ1-4; 7 bases fit TRBD1. J lost 8 bases, V lost 6 bases, and 9 bases had no gene match. This CDR3 spans 14 amino acids. Germline CDR1 SNHLY, CDR2 FYNNEI. CDR3 coding DNA: TGTGCCAGCAGCCTGACAGGGAACGGGGAAAAACTGTTTTTT. Its translation: CASSLTGNGEKLFF.

The chain recombines TRBV27 with TRBJ2-3; 12 bases align to TRBD2. The germline V gene encodes CDR1 MNHEY and CDR2 SMNVEV (reference sequence). There are 15 residues in the CDR3. Losses at the gene ends were 3 bases for V and 4 bases for J; bases not matched to a gene: 2. The CDR3 sequence: CASSLLAGGADTQYF. Here the CDR3 DNA reads TGTGCCAGCAGTTTGCTAGCGGGAGGGGCAGATACGCAGTATTTT.

The V call is TRBV28, the J call TRBJ1-3; no firm D call. The CDR3 sequence is 17 residues long. Trimming removed 5 bases from V and 1 base from J, with 18 bases in between. Germline CDR1 is MDHEN and CDR2 is SYDVKM. The CDR3 loop is CASSPKARGASGNTIYF. The CDR3 nucleotides read TGTGCCAGCAGTCCAAAGGCCCGGGGAGCTTCTGGAAACACCATATATTTT. The full variable domain, its missing parts supplied by reference TRBV28 and TRBJ1-3, is DVKVTQSSRYLVKRTGEKVFLECVQDMDHENMFWYRQDPGLGLRLIYFSYDVKMKEKGDIPEGYSVSREKKERFSLILESASTNQTSMYLCASSPKARGASGNTIYFGEGSWLTVV.

This chain connects TRBV9 to TRBJ1-3; the D is unclear. Trimming pared 4 bases from V and 3 bases from J, leaving 8 bases between. CDR3 length: 13 residues. The V gene's germline CDR1 is SGDLS and CDR2 YYNGEE. The CDR3 DNA sequence: TGTGCCAGCAGCCCCCAATTTGGAAACACCATATATTTT. This codes for CASSPQFGNTIYF.

This sequence joins TRBV6-5 and TRBJ2-2; TRBD2 aligns across 8 bases. V lost 2 bases and J lost 6; bases outside the gene matches: 5. CDR3 size: 15 residues. CDR1 is MNHEY and CDR2 is SVGAGI in the germline V gene. The CDR3 spells CASSYDSGDPGELFF. The CDR3, as DNA: TGTGCCAGCAGTTACGATAGCGGGGATCCCGGGGAGCTGTTTTTT.

V is TRBV12-3 or TRBV12-4 and J is TRBJ1-5; D is unclear. Trimming shortened V by 1 base and J by 9 bases, and 10 bases separated the two germline ends. This CDR3 has 13 amino acids. This CDR3 reads CASSLGGIGPQHF. As DNA, the CDR3 is TGTGCCAGCAGTTTAGGAGGGATCGGGCCCCAGCATTTT.

This rearrangement joins TRBV4-2 to TRBJ1-1; 8 bases map to TRBD1. The CDR3 covers 16 residues. Germline lookup yields CDR1 LGHNA and CDR2 YNFKEQ. V dropped 0 bases and J dropped 5; count of bases not matched to a gene: 8. DNA of the CDR3: TGTGCCAGCAGCCAAGAAACGCAGGGGGCGGGTACTGAAGCTTTCTTT. Its protein is CASSQETQGAGTEAFF.

This clone was detected a few times. The chain is built from TRBV6-5 and TRBJ1-2; D is perhaps TRBD1 (6 bases). CDR1 is MNHEY and CDR2 is SVGAGI in the germline V gene. The CDR3 consists of 14 residues. V dropped 5 bases and J dropped 4 bases, with 14 bases sitting between them. CDR3 in amino acids: CASSPTATGYGYTF. The CDR3 coding sequence is TGTGCCAGCAGTCCGACGGCGACAGGCTATGGCTACACCTTC.

V is TRBV29-1 and J is TRBJ2-3, with a weak D call TRBD2 (7 bases). Germline V gives CDR1 SQVTM, CDR2 ANQGSEA. The CDR3 runs 11 residues. V was shortened by 6 bases and J by 5 bases, with 9 bases between the two germline ends. Written as DNA, the CDR3 is TGCAGCGTCGGGGGGCAAGATACGCAGTATTTT. Amino acids: CSVGGQDTQYF.

The rearrangement joins TRBV5-1 to TRBJ1-2; D possibly corresponds to TRBD1 (5 bases). Germline-derived CDR1 and CDR2 are SGHRS and YFSETQ. V was cut by 4 bases and J by 4 bases, with 17 bases left in between. The CDR3 loop spans 15 amino acids. The DNA of the CDR3 is TGCGCCAGCAGCCCCAGGGCTGCTTCTGGCTATGGCTACACCTTC. Translating it yields CASSPRAASGYGYTF.

V and J are TRBV3-1 (or the pseudogene TRBV3-2) and TRBJ2-2; D gene unclear. V dropped 0 bases and J dropped 14 bases, with 10 bases sitting between them. Germline CDR1 is LGHDT and CDR2 is YNNKEL (reference sequence). The CDR3 is 12 residues long. The CDR3 reads CASSQDRSRLFF. DNA of the CDR3: TGTGCCAGCAGCCAAGATAGGAGTAGACTGTTTTTT.

As concerns this clone: In the same sample, other DNA sequences code for this CDR3. The V gene is TRBV3-1 (or the pseudogene TRBV3-2), the J gene TRBJ2-5, with TRBD2 matching 7 bases. The germline V gene encodes CDR1 LGHDT and CDR2 YNNKEL (reference sequence). The CDR3 spans 14 residues. The junction had 3 bases not matched to a gene; V was cut back by 3 bases and J by 2 bases. CDR3 DNA: TGTGCCAGCAGCCATGGGACTATTCAAGAGACCCAGTACTTC. Translated: CASSHGTIQETQYF.

For the CDR3, the DNA is TGTGCCAGCAGCTTTCTCTGGACAGGGACATCCTCTGAGCAGTTCTTC. It yields the protein CASSFLWTGTSSEQFF. The chain uses TRBV2 and TRBJ2-1; 8 bases align to TRBD1. The CDR3 spans 16 residues. CDR1 is SNHLY and CDR2 is FYNNEI in the germline V gene. V gave up 6 bases and J gave up 9 bases; unmatched junction bases: 16.

The gene calls are TRBV5-6 and TRBJ2-7; D perhaps matches TRBD2 (6 bases). V was shortened by 2 bases and J by 2 bases, with 8 bases between the two germline ends. The V gene's germline CDR1 is SGHDT and CDR2 YYEEEE. The CDR3 loop spans 13 amino acids. The CDR3 DNA is TGTGCCAGCAGCTTAGGAGGGACCTACGAGCAGTACGTC. As protein: CASSLGGTYEQYV.

V is TRBV19 and J is TRBJ2-4; 12 nucleotides align to TRBD1. With V trimmed by 3 bases and J by 8 bases, 20 bases remained unmatched. The CDR3 extends over 20 amino acids. Germline CDR1 reads LNHDA; CDR2 reads SQIVND (reference sequence). In DNA form, the CDR3 reads TGTGCCAGTAGTATTTCCGGGACAGGGGGCGGTCAGTCCCACGGATACATTCAGTACTTC. It is translated as CASSISGTGGGQSHGYIQYF.

This chain joins TRBV28 and TRBJ1-5, with 9 bases aligning to TRBD1. The germline V gene has CDR1 MDHEN and CDR2 SYDVKM. The J segment lost 4 bases and the V segment lost 6 bases, leaving 10 bases of the junction unmatched. This CDR3 has 16 residues. The CDR3 region is CASRAPGTGPNQPQHF. DNA for the CDR3: TGTGCCAGCAGGGCTCCCGGGACAGGGCCGAATCAGCCCCAGCATTTT.

On this clone: This same CDR3 is encoded by further DNA sequences in the sample. The J gene is TRBJ1-5, the V gene TRBV6-5; D uncertain. The CDR3 totals 14 residues. Germline V gene sequence: CDR1 MNHEY, CDR2 SVGAGI. Trimming took 5 bases from V and 4 from J, leaving 12 bases between them. The CDR3 loop reads CASSPTGRNQPQHF. CDR3 bases: TGTGCCAGCAGTCCCACCGGTAGAAATCAGCCCCAGCATTTT.

This sequence joins TRBV19 and TRBJ2-1; the D gene is possibly TRBD1 (6 bases). The CDR3 contains 18 residues. V lost 7 bases and J 7 bases, leaving 29 bases between the germline ends. Germline loops: CDR1 LNHDA, CDR2 SQIVND (reference sequence). CDR3 in amino acids: CASKRTGRVIQGGNEQFF. CDR3 nucleotide sequence: TGTGCCAGTAAGCGAACAGGGCGTGTCATACAAGGCGGGAATGAGCAGTTCTTC.

The chain links TRBV3-1 (or the pseudogene TRBV3-2) to TRBJ2-4, with TRBD1 matching 12 bases. The germline V gene has CDR1 LGHDT and CDR2 YNNKEL (reference sequence). The V segment lost 1 base and the J segment 6 bases; nucleotides outside the gene matches: 4. The CDR3 runs 16 residues. The CDR3 coding sequence is TGTGCCAGCAGCCAAGTCCGGGACAGGGGGCGAAACATTCAGTACTTC. This translates into CASSQVRDRGRNIQYF.

The CDR3 sequence: CASISGRDRNTEAFF. DNA of the CDR3: TGTGCCAGCATATCAGGTCGGGACAGGAACACTGAAGCTTTCTTT. This rearrangement joins TRBV2 to TRBJ1-1; 7 bases map to TRBD1. Trimming cost V 7 bases and J 1 base; bases outside gene matches: 9. The CDR3 is 15 amino acids. The germline V gene encodes CDR1 SNHLY and CDR2 FYNNEI.

The V gene is TRBV29-1, the J gene TRBJ2-1, with 10 bases fitting TRBD2. Germline V lookup: CDR1 SQVTM, CDR2 ANQGSEA. The V and J ends lost 6 bases and 6 bases, in that order; junction bases with no gene match: 8. The length of the CDR3 is 14 residues. Written as DNA, the CDR3 is TGCAGCGTCCTAGCGGGAGCGGTCCCCAATGAGCAGTTCTTC. Protein sequence: CSVLAGAVPNEQFF.

The chain recombines TRBV7-3 with TRBJ2-1; D possibly corresponds to TRBD1 (5 bases). V was pared by 3 bases and J by 4 bases, with 7 bases between. The CDR3 has 13 residues. The germline gives CDR1 SGHTA, CDR2 FQGTGA. The CDR3 nucleotides are TGTGCCAGCAGCTTCGGACAATACAATGAGCAGTTCTTC. This encodes CASSFGQYNEQFF.

This clone occurred once. The rearrangement uses TRBV28 and TRBJ1-5, with D hard to call. Germline values: CDR1 MDHEN, CDR2 SYDVKM. Trimming pared 5 bases from V and 4 bases from J, leaving 12 bases between. There are 14 residues in the CDR3. The DNA for the CDR3 is TGTGCCAGCAGTACCCCCCAGGCAAATCAGCCCCAGCATTTT. This sequence encodes CASSTPQANQPQHF.